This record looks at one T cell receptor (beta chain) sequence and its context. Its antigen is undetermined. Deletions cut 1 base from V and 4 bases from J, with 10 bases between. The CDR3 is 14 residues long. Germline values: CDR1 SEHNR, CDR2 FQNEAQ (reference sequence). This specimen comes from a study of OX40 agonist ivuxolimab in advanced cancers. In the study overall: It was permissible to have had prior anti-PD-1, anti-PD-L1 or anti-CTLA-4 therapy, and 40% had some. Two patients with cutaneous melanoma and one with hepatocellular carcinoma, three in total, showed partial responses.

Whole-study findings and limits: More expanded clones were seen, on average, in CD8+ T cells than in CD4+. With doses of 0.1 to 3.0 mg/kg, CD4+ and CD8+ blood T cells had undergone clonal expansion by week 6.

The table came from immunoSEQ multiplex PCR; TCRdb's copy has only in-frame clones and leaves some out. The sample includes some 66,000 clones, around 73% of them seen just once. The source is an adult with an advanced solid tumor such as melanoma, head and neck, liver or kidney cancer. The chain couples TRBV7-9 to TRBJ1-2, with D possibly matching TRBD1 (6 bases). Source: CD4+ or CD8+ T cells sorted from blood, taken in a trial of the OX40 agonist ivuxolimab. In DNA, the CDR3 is TGTGCCAGCAGCTTAGAGGCAGGGGCCTATGGCTACACCTTC. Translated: CASSLEAGAYGYTF.